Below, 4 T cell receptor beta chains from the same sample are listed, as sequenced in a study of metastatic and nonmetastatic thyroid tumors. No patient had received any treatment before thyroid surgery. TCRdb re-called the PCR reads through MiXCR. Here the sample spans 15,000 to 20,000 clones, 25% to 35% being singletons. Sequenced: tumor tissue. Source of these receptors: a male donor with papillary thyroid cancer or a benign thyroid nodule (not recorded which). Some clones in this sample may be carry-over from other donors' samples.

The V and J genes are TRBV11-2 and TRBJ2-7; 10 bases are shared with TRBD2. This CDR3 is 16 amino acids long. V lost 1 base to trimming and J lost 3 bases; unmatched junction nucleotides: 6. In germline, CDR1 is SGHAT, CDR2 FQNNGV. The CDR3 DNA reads TGTGCCAGCAGCTTAGTAGTAGCGGGAGGTCACTACGAGCAGTACTTC. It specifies CASSLVVAGGHYEQYF.

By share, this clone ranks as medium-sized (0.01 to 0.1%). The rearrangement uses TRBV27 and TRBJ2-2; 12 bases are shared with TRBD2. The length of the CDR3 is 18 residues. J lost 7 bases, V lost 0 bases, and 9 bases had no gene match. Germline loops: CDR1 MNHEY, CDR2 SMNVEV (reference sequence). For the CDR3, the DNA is TGTGCCAGCAGTTTATCCTCCACTAGCGGGAGGCCTTTCGGGGAGCTGTTTTTT. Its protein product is CASSLSSTSGRPFGELFF.

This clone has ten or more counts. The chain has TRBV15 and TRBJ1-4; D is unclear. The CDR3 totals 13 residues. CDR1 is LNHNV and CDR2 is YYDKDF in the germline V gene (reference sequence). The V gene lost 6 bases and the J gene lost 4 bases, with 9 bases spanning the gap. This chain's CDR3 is CATRREINEKLFF. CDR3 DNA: TGTGCCACCAGACGGGAGATTAATGAAAAACTGTTTTTT.

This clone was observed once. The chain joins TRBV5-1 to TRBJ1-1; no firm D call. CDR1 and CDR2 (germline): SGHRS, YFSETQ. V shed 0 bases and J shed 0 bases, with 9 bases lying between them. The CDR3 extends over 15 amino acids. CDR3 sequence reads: CASSLDLGMNTEAFF. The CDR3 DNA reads TGCGCCAGCAGCTTGGATCTCGGGATGAACACTGAAGCTTTCTTT.